A single sample gave rise to the 25 T cell receptor beta chains below, sequenced in a study of OX40 agonist ivuxolimab in advanced cancers. This table comes from immunoSEQ multiplex PCR, and its TCRdb copy is limited to in-frame clones, with some not included. The sample lists tens of thousands of clones; about 80% were seen once. This specimen was CD4+ or CD8+ T cells sorted from blood, taken in a trial of the OX40 agonist ivuxolimab. The source is an adult with an advanced solid tumor such as melanoma, head and neck, liver or kidney cancer.

Here the CDR3 reads CASTVPGTGPLPLHF. The CDR3 bases are TGTGCCAGCACCGTCCCGGGGACAGGCCCTCTCCCCCTCCACTTT. This rearrangement joins TRBV28 to TRBJ1-6; 8 bases are a match to TRBD1. Germline-derived CDR1 and CDR2 are MDHEN and SYDVKM. The J segment lost 13 bases and the V segment lost 7 bases, leaving 15 bases of the junction unmatched. The CDR3 spans 15 residues.

The genes are TRBV27 and TRBJ1-2; 7 positions agree with TRBD1. The length of the CDR3 is 12 residues. Trimming took 4 bases from V and 8 from J; bases not matched to a gene: 4. The germline V gene encodes CDR1 MNHEY and CDR2 SMNVEV (reference sequence). CDR3 sequence reads: CASSSTGLGYTF. In DNA, the CDR3 is TGTGCCAGCAGTTCGACAGGGTTGGGCTACACCTTC.

CDR3 loop: CASSIQKTSTDTQYF. Written as DNA, the CDR3 is TGTGCCAGCAGCATCCAGAAGACTAGCACAGATACGCAGTATTTT. The chain employs TRBV7-2 and TRBJ2-3; D unclear. V lost 5 bases and J lost 0, with 12 bases in between. This CDR3 is built from 15 residues. Germline V CDR1 and CDR2: SGHTA, FQGNSA.

V usage is TRBV7-3 and J usage is TRBJ2-3; D is possibly TRBD2 (6 bases). The CDR3 is made up of 14 amino acids. The V end was cut by 2 bases, the J end by 3 bases, with 9 bases between. Germline CDR1 SGHTA, CDR2 FQGTGA. CDR3 nucleotide sequence: TGTGCCAGCAGCTTAGCGGGAATAACAGATACGCAGTATTTT. Translated: CASSLAGITDTQYF.

CDR3 residues: CASSLVDGTEAFF. The CDR3 bases are TGTGCCAGCAGCTTGGTGGATGGAACTGAAGCTTTCTTT. The chain joins TRBV5-4 to TRBJ1-1; D is ambiguous. Germline CDR1 and CDR2: SGHNT and YYREEE (reference sequence). There are 13 residues in the CDR3. V was shortened by 0 bases and J by 5 bases, with 8 bases between the two germline ends.

The chain employs TRBV11-3 and TRBJ1-4; D gene ambiguous. This CDR3 region has 16 residues. Germline values: CDR1 SGHNT, CDR2 YENEEA. Trimming left V 1 base short and J 7 bases short, with 16 bases between. The CDR3 reads CASSLGHRPMGEKLFF. In DNA, the CDR3 is TGTGCCAGCAGCTTAGGGCACCGACCTATGGGTGAAAAACTGTTTTTT.

This chain links TRBV6-1 with TRBJ2-3; TRBD1 aligns across 7 bases. CDR1 and CDR2 from the germline V gene are MNHNS and SASEGT. The ends lost 7 bases at V and 0 bases at J; junction bases unmatched: 4. The CDR3 has 14 residues. The CDR3 DNA sequence: TGTGCCAGCAAAAGGGGGCCTAGCACAGATACGCAGTATTTT. This sequence encodes CASKRGPSTDTQYF.

V and J are TRBV11-3 and TRBJ2-3; a possible D gene is TRBD1 (5 bases). The V and J ends lost 4 bases and 4 bases respectively, with 9 bases between them. This CDR3 has 13 amino acids. Germline values: CDR1 SGHNT, CDR2 YENEEA. The CDR3, as DNA: TGTGCCAGCAGCTCCAGGGTTGCAGATACGCAGTATTTT. This codes for CASSSRVADTQYF.

The V gene is TRBV7-8, the J gene TRBJ1-5; maybe TRBD1 (5 bases). Trimming removed 1 base from V and 6 bases from J, with 7 bases in between. Germline V gene lookup returns CDR1 SGHVS and CDR2 FQNEAQ. The CDR3 contains 13 residues. The CDR3 protein is CASSLGRGQPQHF. DNA for the CDR3: TGTGCCAGCAGCTTAGGGAGGGGTCAGCCCCAGCATTTT. Full variable domain (outside the CDR3, taken from reference TRBV7-8 and TRBJ1-5): GAGVSQSPRYKVAKRGQDVALRCDPISGHVSLFWYQQALGQGPEFLTYFQNEAQLDKSGLPSDRFFAERPEGSVSTLKIQRTQQEDSAVYLCASSLGRGQPQHFGDGTRLSIL.

This clone was recorded only once. CDR3 loop: CASSAGIYTGSTDTQYF. The CDR3 DNA reads as TGTGCCAGCAGCGCGGGTATCTACACCGGGAGCACAGATACGCAGTATTTT. This sequence joins TRBV7-3 and TRBJ2-3; a possible D gene is TRBD2 (5 bases). Trimming stripped 5 bases from V and 0 bases from J, with 18 bases between. This CDR3 spans 17 amino acids. Germline CDR1 and CDR2: SGHTA and FQGTGA.

The CDR3 nucleotides read TGTGCCAGCTCACGGGGATACAGGGCTGAAGCTTTCTTT. Protein: CASSRGYRAEAFF. The rearrangement uses TRBV18 and TRBJ1-1, with TRBD1 as a possible D gene (6 bases). Trimming stripped 4 bases from V and 6 bases from J, with 12 bases between. The CDR3 covers 13 residues. Germline lookup yields CDR1 KGHSH and CDR2 LQKENI.

The chain combines TRBV6-5 with TRBJ2-2; 7 bases match TRBD2. The V segment lost 6 bases and the J segment 8 bases; nucleotides outside the gene matches: 9. The CDR3 contains 14 residues. From germline, CDR1 is MNHEY and CDR2 SVGAGI. The CDR3 sequence is CASRPVGGRGELFF. The DNA of the CDR3 is TGTGCCAGCAGGCCCGTGGGAGGGAGGGGGGAGCTGTTTTTT.

The chain carries TRBV18 and TRBJ2-7; 10 nucleotides align to TRBD1. Germline V gene data show CDR1 as KGHSH and CDR2 as LQKENI. The CDR3 is 15 amino acids. Unmatched junction bases numbered 4, after V lost 3 bases and J lost 2 bases. The CDR3 DNA sequence: TGTGCCAGCTCACCCCCGGGACAGGGGACCTACGAGCAGTACTTC. Residues: CASSPPGQGTYEQYF.

The gene calls are TRBV6-1 and TRBJ2-3, with D perhaps matching TRBD1 or TRBD2 (5 bases each). The CDR3 length is 14 residues. CDR1 MNHNS and CDR2 SASEGT come from the germline V gene. V lost 4 bases and J lost 4, with 12 bases in between. CDR3 sequence reads: CASSAGTAADTQYF. DNA for the CDR3: TGTGCCAGCAGTGCAGGGACCGCCGCAGATACGCAGTATTTT.

The chain uses TRBV9 and TRBJ2-2; D is unresolved. CDR1 and CDR2 (germline): SGDLS, YYNGEE. The CDR3 has 15 residues. V lost 0 bases and J lost 4, with 10 bases in between. The CDR3: CASSVDDLPTGELFF. The CDR3, as DNA: TGTGCCAGCAGCGTAGATGACCTCCCCACCGGGGAGCTGTTTTTT.

The chain's CDR3 is CASSALPGGLSGNTIYF. As DNA, the CDR3 is TGTGCCAGCAGCGCCCTCCCAGGGGGTCTCTCTGGAAACACCATATATTTT. The chain carries TRBV9 and TRBJ1-3; 7 nucleotides line up with TRBD1. CDR3 length: 17 amino acids. Trimming took 3 bases from V and 0 from J; bases not matched to a gene: 9. Germline CDR1 is SGDLS and CDR2 is YYNGEE.

This clone has just a few counts. The chain couples TRBV11-2 to TRBJ1-1; D remains ambiguous. Trimming removed 5 bases from V and 1 base from J, with 8 bases in between. Per germline, CDR1 SGHAT and CDR2 FQNNGV. This CDR3 has 13 amino acids. CDR3 residues: CASSPEPNTEAFF. The CDR3 DNA follows: TGTGCCAGCAGCCCAGAGCCGAACACTGAAGCTTTCTTT.

A remark on this clone: The same CDR3 arises from other DNA sequences in this sample as well. V usage is TRBV5-1 and J usage is TRBJ2-5; no clear D gene. From germline, CDR1 is SGHRS and CDR2 YFSETQ. There are 12 residues in the CDR3. V shed 0 bases and J shed 5 bases, with 5 bases lying between them. Here the CDR3 reads CASSLEVETQYF. The DNA of the CDR3 is TGCGCCAGCAGCTTGGAGGTCGAGACCCAGTACTTC.

V and J are TRBV19 and TRBJ2-5; weak D call: TRBD2 (6 bases). Germline CDR1 LNHDA, CDR2 SQIVND (reference sequence). The V end was cut by 0 bases, the J end by 4 bases, with 12 bases between. This CDR3 has 15 residues. The CDR3 here is CASSIEAGIGETQYF. Written as DNA, the CDR3 is TGTGCCAGTAGTATAGAGGCGGGGATAGGAGAGACCCAGTACTTC.

The chain carries TRBV7-8 and TRBJ2-3; TRBD1 matches 7 bases. The J segment lost 6 bases and the V segment lost 2 bases, leaving 8 bases of the junction unmatched. Germline CDR1 SGHVS, CDR2 FQNEAQ. CDR3 length equals 15 residues. The chain's CDR3 is CASSLRGGEGDTQYF. CDR3 nucleotide sequence: TGTGCCAGCAGCTTAAGAGGGGGCGAGGGGGATACGCAGTATTTT.

This chain joins TRBV7-3 and TRBJ1-2; 9 bases match TRBD1. The trim removed 6 bases at V and 6 bases at J, leaving 5 bases unmatched. The CDR3 contains 13 residues. CDR1 SGHTA and CDR2 FQGTGA come from the germline V gene. As DNA, the CDR3 is TGTGCCAGCAGTTCCGGGACAGGGAATGGCTACACCTTC. Translating gives CASSSGTGNGYTF.

The chain links TRBV4-2 to TRBJ2-1; the D is unclear. In germline, CDR1 is LGHNA, CDR2 YNFKEQ. The CDR3 has 14 residues. The ends were cut back, 1 base at V and 5 bases at J, with 9 bases in the middle. DNA of the CDR3: TGTGCCAGCAGCCAAGTCGGCCCGAACAATGAGCAGTTCTTC. Encoded protein: CASSQVGPNNEQFF.

This clone was recorded a few times. The same CDR3 also results from other DNA sequences found in this sample. The chain recombines TRBV7-3 with TRBJ2-1, with 9 positions matching TRBD2. This CDR3 is 14 amino acids long. CDR1 is SGHTA and CDR2 is FQGTGA in the germline V gene. Trimming cost V 5 bases and J 2 bases; bases outside gene matches: 1. The CDR3 DNA follows: TGTGCCAGCAGCCTAGCGGGAACCTACAATGAGCAGTTCTTC. It is translated as CASSLAGTYNEQFF.

This rearrangement joins TRBV11-1 to TRBJ2-2; TRBD1 matches 7 bases. The V and J ends lost 5 bases and 1 base, in that order; junction bases with no gene match: 4. This CDR3 is 15 amino acids long. The germline CDR1 and CDR2 sequences are SGHAT and FQDESV (reference sequence). The CDR3 loop reads CASSLRTGNTGELFF. CDR3 bases: TGTGCCAGCAGCCTCAGGACAGGGAACACCGGGGAGCTGTTTTTT. The entire variable domain, with the rest obtained from reference TRBV11-1 and TRBJ2-2, is as follows: EAEVAQSPRYKITEKSQAVAFWCDPISGHATLYWYRQILGQGPELLVQFQDESVVDDSQLPKDRFSAERLKGVDSTLKIQPAELGDSAMYLCASSLRTGNTGELFFGEGSRLTVL.

This clone was detected once. V gene TRBV7-2 combines with J gene TRBJ1-1, with D possibly TRBD1 on 6 matching bases. The ends were cut back, 7 bases at V and 1 base at J, with 13 bases in the middle. Germline CDR1 SGHTA, CDR2 FQGNSA. This CDR3 is built from 14 residues. Here the CDR3 reads CASNIPGQNTEAFF. The CDR3 coding sequence is TGTGCCAGCAACATACCGGGACAGAACACTGAAGCTTTCTTT.